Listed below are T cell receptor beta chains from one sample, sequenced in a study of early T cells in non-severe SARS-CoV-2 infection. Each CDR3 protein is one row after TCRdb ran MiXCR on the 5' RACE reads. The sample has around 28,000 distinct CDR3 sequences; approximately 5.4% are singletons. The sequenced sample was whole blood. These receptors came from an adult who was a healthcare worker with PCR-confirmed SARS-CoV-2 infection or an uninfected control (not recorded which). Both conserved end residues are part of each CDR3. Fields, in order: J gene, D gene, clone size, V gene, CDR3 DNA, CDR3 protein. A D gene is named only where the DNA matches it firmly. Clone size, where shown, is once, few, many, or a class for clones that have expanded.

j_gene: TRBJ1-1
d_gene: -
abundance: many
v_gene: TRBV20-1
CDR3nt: TGCAGTGCAGGGACGGGGCAGGAGACTGAAGCTTTCTTT
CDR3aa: CSAGTGQETEAFF

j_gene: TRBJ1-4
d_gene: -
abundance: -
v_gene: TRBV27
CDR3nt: TGTGCCAGCAGGGGGGTCCGTAATGAAAAACTGTTTTTT
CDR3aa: CASRGVRNEKLFF

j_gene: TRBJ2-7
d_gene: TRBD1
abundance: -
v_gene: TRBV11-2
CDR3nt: TGTGCCAGCAGCCAAGACAGGGGTCAGTACTACGAGCAGTACTTC
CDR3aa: CASSQDRGQYYEQYF

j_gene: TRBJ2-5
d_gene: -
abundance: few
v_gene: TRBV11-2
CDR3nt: TGTGCCAGCAGCTTAAGTCGACTAGAGACCCAGTACTTC
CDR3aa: CASSLSRLETQYF

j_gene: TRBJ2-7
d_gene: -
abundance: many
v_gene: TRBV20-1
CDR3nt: TGCAGTGCTAGAGATATTGGAAACTCCTACGAGCAGTACTTC
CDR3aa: CSARDIGNSYEQYF

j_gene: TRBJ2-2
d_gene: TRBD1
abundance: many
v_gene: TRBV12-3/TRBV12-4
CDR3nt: TGTGCCAGCTGGACAGGGGCCGGGGAGCTGTTTTTT
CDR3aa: CASWTGAGELFF

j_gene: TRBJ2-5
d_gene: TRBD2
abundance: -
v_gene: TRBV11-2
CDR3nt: TGTGCCAGCAGCTTAGGGCGGACTAGCGGGAGCCAGGGACTAGAGACCCAGTGCTTC
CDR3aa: CASSLGRTSGSQGLETQCF

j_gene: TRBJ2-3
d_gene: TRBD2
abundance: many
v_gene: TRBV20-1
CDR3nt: TGCAGTGCGAGGACTAGTGTTACCTCAGATACGCAGTATTTT
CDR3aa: CSARTSVTSDTQYF

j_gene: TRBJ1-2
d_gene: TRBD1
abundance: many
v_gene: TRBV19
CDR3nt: TGTGCCAGTAGTATTGACAGGGGGCAATCCGATGGCTACACCTTC
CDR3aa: CASSIDRGQSDGYTF

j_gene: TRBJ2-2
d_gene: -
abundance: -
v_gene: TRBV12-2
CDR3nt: TGTGCAAGCCAGCGGAACACCGGGGAGCTGTTTTTT
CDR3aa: CASQRNTGELFF

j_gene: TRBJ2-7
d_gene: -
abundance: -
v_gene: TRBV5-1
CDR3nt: TGCGCCAGCAGCTTGGACGGCCAAAGCTCCTACGAGCAGTACTTC
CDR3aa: CASSLDGQSSYEQYF

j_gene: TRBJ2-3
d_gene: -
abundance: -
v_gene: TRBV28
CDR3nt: TGTGCCAGCCGCTCCGCCGCAGATACGCAGTATTTT
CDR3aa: CASRSAADTQYF

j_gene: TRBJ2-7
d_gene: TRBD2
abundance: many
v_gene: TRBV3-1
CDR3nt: TGTGCCAGCAGCCTGAGCGGGAGATACGACGCCGAGCAGTACTTC
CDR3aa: CASSLSGRYDAEQYF

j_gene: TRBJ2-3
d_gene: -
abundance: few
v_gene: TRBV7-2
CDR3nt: TGTGCCAGCAGCTCATTAAGGGGGGGAGATACGCAGTATTTT
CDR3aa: CASSSLRGGDTQYF

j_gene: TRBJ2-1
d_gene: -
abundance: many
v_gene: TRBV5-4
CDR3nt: TGTGCCAGCAGCTTTCGTCGGGAGATTAATGAGCAGTTCTTC
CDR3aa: CASSFRREINEQFF

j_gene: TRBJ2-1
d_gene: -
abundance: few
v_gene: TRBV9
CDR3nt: TGTGCCAGCACTGGGGGAAACTCCTACAATGAGCAGTTCTTC
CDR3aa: CASTGGNSYNEQFF

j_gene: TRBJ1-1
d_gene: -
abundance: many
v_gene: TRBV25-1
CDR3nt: TGTGCCAGCAGTCAGGGACACTGGAGGACTGAAGCTTTCTTT
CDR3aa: CASSQGHWRTEAFF

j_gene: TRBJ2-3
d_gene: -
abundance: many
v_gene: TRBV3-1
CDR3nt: TGTGCCAGCAGCCAAGGGGTATGGGGAGTTAGCACAGATACGCAGTATTTT
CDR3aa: CASSQGVWGVSTDTQYF

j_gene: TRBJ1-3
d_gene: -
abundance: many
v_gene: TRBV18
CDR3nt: TGTGCCAGCTCACCACTGGGGCCCGTGGAGGGAAACACCATATATTTT
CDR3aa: CASSPLGPVEGNTIYF

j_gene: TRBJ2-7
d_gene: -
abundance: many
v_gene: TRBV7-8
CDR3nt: TGTGCCAGCAGCTTAGCCGATAGGAAGCAGTACTTC
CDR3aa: CASSLADRKQYF

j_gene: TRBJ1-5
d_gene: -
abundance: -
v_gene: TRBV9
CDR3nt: TGTGCCAGCAGCGTAGATGGGGCTAGCCAGCCCCAGCATTTT
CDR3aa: CASSVDGASQPQHF

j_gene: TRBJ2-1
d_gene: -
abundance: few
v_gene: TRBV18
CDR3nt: TGTGCCAGCTCACCCACTGTGGCGGACAATGAGCAGTTCTTC
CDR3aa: CASSPTVADNEQFF

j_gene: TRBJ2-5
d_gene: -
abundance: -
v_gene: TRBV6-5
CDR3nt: TGTGCCAGCAGTTTTGACCGGGACACCCGAAAAGAGACCCAGTACTTC
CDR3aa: CASSFDRDTRKETQYF

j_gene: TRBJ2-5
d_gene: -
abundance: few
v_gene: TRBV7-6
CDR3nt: TGTGCCAGCAGCTTAGCGGACAGTCAAGAGACCCAGTACTTC
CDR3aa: CASSLADSQETQYF

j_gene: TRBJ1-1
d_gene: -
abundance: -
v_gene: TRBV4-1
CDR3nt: TGCGCCAGCAGCCTTGCTCCGGACGGCAATATGAACACTGAAGCTTTCTTT
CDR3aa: CASSLAPDGNMNTEAFF

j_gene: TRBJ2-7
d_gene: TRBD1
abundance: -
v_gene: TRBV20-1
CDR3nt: TGCAGTGCTAGAATACAGGGGAGCTCCTACGAGCAGTACTTC
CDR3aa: CSARIQGSSYEQYF

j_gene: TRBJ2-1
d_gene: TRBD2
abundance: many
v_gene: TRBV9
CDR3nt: TGTGCCAGCAGCCCCCTAGCGGGAGACCAGGGTGAGCAGTTCTTC
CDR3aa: CASSPLAGDQGEQFF

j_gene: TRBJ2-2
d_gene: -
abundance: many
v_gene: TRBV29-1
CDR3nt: TGCAGCGGGAGGGGGACGGCAAACACCGGGGAGCTGTTTTTT
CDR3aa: CSGRGTANTGELFF

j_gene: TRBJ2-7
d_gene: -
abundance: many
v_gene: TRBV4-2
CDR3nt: TGTGCCAGCAGCCAAGAGACCTACAACTACGAGCAGTACTTC
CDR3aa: CASSQETYNYEQYF

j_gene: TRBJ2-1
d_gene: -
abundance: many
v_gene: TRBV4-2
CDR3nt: TGTGCCAGCAGCCAAGAACGGGCATCCTACAATGAGCAGTTCTTC
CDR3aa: CASSQERASYNEQFF

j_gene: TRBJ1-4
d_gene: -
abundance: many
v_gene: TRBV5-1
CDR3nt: TGCGCCAGCAGCTTTACACGCCGGGACGTTGCAAATGAAAAACTGTTTTTT
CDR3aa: CASSFTRRDVANEKLFF

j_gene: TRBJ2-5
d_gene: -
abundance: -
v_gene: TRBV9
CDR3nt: TGTGCCAGCAGCGTAGCCGCGGGGATCCAAGAGACCCAGTACTTC
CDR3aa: CASSVAAGIQETQYF

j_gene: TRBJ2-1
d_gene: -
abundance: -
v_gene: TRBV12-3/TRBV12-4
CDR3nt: TGTGCCAGCAGTTTATCCTACTCCTACAATGAGCAGTTCTTC
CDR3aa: CASSLSYSYNEQFF

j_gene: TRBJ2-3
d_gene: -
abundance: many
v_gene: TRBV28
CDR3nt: TGTGCCAGCAGCCTGACGGTTACTAGCACAGATACGCAGTATTTT
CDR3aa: CASSLTVTSTDTQYF

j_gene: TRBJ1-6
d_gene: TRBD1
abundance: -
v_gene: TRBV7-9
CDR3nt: TGTGCCAGCAGCTCCCCGACAGGGTATAATTCACCCCTCCACTTT
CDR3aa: CASSSPTGYNSPLHF

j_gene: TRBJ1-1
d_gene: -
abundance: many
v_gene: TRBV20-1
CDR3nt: TGCAGTGCTAGGGGGTCGGCGAGCACTGAAGCTTTCTTT
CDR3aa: CSARGSASTEAFF

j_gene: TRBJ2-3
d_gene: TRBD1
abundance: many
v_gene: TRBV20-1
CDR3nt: TGCAGTGCCCCGAAGGGACAGGGAGGCACAGATACGCAGTATTTT
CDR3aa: CSAPKGQGGTDTQYF

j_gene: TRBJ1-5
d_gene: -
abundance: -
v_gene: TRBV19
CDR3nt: TGTGCCAGTACCCAAGGGGAGGGCCTCAACAATCAGCCCCAGCATTTT
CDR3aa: CASTQGEGLNNQPQHF

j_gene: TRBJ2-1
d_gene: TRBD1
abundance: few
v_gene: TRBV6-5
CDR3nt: TGTGCCAGCAGTTACAGGACAGGGGGCAATGAGCAGTTCTTC
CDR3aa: CASSYRTGGNEQFF

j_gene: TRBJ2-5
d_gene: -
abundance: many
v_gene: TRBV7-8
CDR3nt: TGTGCCAGCAGCTTAGCGGGAGTCGGGGCTGGAGAGACCCAGTACTTC
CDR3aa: CASSLAGVGAGETQYF

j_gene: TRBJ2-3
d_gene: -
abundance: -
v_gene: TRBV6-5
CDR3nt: TGTGCCAGCAGGTCTTCTACTACGCAGTATTTT
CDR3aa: CASRSSTTQYF

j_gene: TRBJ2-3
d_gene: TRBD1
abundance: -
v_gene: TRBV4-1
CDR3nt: TGCGCCGGCAGCCAACTTTCCGGGACAGGGGTTACAGATACGCAGTATTTT
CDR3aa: CAGSQLSGTGVTDTQYF

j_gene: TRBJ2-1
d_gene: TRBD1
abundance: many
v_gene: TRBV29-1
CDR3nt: TGCAGCGTTGTTGGTTTTTCGACAGGGGTCGATGAGCAGTTCTTC
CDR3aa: CSVVGFSTGVDEQFF

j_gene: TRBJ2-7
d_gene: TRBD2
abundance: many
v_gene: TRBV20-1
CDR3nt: TGCAGTGCCCAAGTGCAACTAGCGGGAGAAGGGGAGCAGTACTTC
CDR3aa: CSAQVQLAGEGEQYF

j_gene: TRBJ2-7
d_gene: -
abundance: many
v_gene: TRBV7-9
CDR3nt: TGTGCCAGCAGCTTTACCAGTAAGGAGCAGTACTTC
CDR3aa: CASSFTSKEQYF

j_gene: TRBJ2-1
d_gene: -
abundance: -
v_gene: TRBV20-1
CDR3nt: TGCAGTGCTAGTGCAAATGAGCAGTTCTTC
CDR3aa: CSASANEQFF

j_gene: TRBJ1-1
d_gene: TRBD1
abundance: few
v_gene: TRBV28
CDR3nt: TGTGCCAGCAGACCCACAGGGGGCCCATCTGAAGCTTTCTTT
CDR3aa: CASRPTGGPSEAFF

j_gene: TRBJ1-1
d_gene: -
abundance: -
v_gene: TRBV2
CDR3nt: TGTGCCAGCAGTGTAAAGTGGGGTGAAGCTTTCTTT
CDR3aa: CASSVKWGEAFF

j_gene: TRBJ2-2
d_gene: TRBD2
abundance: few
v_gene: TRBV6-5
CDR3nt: TGTGCCAGCAGTTTAGCGGGAGCCAACACCGGGGAGCTGTTTTTT
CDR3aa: CASSLAGANTGELFF

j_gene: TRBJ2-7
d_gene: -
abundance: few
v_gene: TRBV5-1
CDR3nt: TGCGCCAGCAGCGCCGGACAGCCCTACGAGCAGTACTTC
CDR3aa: CASSAGQPYEQYF

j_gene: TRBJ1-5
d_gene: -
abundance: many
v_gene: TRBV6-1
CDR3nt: TGTGCCAGCAGTGAAGAAGCGGGTAGCAATCAGCCCCAGCATTTT
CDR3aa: CASSEEAGSNQPQHF

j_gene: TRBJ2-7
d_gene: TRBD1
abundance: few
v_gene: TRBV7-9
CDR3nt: TGTGCCAGCAGCCCCCCGGACAGGGATACCTACGAGCAGTACTTC
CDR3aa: CASSPPDRDTYEQYF

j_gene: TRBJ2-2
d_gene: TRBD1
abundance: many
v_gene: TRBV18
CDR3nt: TGTGCCAGCTCACCACCAGGGGGCCATGGGACCGGGGAGCTGTTTTTT
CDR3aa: CASSPPGGHGTGELFF

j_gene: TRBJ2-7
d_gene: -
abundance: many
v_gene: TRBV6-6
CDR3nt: TGTGCCAGCAGTTACAGGGGGTTGGGCGAGCAGTACTTC
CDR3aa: CASSYRGLGEQYF

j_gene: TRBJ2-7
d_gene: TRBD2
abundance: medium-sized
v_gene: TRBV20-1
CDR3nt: TGCAGTGCTAGAGAAGGACTAGCGGGATTTGGCGAGCAGTACTTC
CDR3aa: CSAREGLAGFGEQYF

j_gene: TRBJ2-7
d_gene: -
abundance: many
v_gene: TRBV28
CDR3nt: TGTGCCAGCGGGCGGGAAACCTACGAGCAGTACTTC
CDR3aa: CASGRETYEQYF

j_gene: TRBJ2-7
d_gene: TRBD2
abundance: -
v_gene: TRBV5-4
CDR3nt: TGTGCCAGCAGCCCAGGCCCGACTAGCGGGAATCACGAGCAGTACTTC
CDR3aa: CASSPGPTSGNHEQYF

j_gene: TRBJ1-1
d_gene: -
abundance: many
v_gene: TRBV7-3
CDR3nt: TGTGCCAGCAGCCCCCGTGAGGGGGGTGAAGCTTTCTTT
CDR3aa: CASSPREGGEAFF

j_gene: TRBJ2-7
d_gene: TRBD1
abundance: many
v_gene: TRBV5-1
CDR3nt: TGCGCCAGCAGCTTCTACACCGGGACAGGGAACGAGCAGTACTTC
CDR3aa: CASSFYTGTGNEQYF